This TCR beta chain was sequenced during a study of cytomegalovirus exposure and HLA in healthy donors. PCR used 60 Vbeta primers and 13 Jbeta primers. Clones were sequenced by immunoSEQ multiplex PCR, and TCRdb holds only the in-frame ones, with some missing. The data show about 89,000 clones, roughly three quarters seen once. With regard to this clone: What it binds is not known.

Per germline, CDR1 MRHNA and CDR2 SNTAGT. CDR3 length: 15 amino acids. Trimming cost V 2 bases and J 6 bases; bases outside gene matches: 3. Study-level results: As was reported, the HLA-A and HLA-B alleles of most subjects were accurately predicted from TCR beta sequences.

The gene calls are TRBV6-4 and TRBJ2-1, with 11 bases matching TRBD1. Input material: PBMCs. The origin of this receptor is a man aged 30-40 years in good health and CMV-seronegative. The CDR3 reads CASSDGDRGSNEQFF. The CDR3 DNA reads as TGTGCCAGCAGTGACGGGGACAGGGGGAGCAATGAGCAGTTCTTC.